This record covers a single TCR beta chain. These data belong to a study of shared clonotypes between healthy human individuals. In the study overall: Sampling drew on donors who were a couple of women and a few men aged 18 to 49.

CDR3 length: 14 residues. Deletions cut 2 bases from V and 7 bases from J, with 12 bases between. Germline-derived CDR1 and CDR2 are MNHEY and SVGAGI. Measured with immunoSEQ multiplex PCR; TCRdb has only the in-frame clones, and not every one. The profile covers approximately 1.5 million clones, with 95% to 99% appearing a single time and less than 0.55% taken by the ten largest. The TCR sequence derives from a man aged 25-40 years in good health. Source material: naive CD4+ T cells sorted from blood. Noted subset: CD45RA+ positively selected. This chain uses TRBV6-5 with TRBJ1-5; a possible D gene is TRBD1 (5 bases). CDR3 in amino acids: CASSYELGEQPQHF. CDR3 sequence (DNA): TGTGCCAGCAGTTACGAACTGGGGGAGCAGCCCCAGCATTTT.